This T cell receptor (beta chain) comes out of a study of cytomegalovirus exposure and HLA in healthy donors. This clone was seen just once. Its antigen remains unidentified. This CDR3 contains 15 residues. J was trimmed by 2 bases and V by 2 bases; bases with no gene match: 4. Germline values: CDR1 SGHVS, CDR2 FQNEAQ. A multiplex PCR was run with 60 Vbeta primers and 13 Jbeta primers. This table comes from immunoSEQ multiplex PCR, and its TCRdb copy is limited to in-frame clones, with some not included. The data show around 120,000 clones, 65% to 80% seen once. Whole-study findings and limits: Previous analysis showed most TCR beta V segments were productive about 90% or about 30% of the time.

Material: PBMCs. V and J are TRBV7-8 and TRBJ2-7; 9 bases match TRBD1. This receptor was identified in a woman aged 40 to 50 in good health and CMV-seropositive. CDR3 loop: CASSLMGTGTYEQYF. The CDR3 DNA is TGTGCCAGCAGCTTAATGGGGACAGGGACCTACGAGCAGTACTTC.